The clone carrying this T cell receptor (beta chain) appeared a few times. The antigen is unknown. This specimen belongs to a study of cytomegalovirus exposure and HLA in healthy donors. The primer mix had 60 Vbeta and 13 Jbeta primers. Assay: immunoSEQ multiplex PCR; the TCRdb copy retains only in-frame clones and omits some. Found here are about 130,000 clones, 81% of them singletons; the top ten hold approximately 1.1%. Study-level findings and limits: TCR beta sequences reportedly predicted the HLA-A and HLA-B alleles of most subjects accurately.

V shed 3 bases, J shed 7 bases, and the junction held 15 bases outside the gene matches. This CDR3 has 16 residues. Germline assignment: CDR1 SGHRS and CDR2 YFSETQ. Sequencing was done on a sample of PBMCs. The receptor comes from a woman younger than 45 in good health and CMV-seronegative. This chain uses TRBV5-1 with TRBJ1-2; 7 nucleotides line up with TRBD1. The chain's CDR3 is CASSSGNRGEGGGYTF. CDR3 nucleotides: TGCGCCAGCAGCTCGGGTAACAGGGGCGAAGGAGGTGGCTACACCTTC.